The next 30 T cell receptor beta chains were all read from a single sample in a study of response to subunit inactivated influenza vaccine. MiXCR was run by TCRdb on the RT-PCR reads, yielding one entry per CDR3 protein. The sample includes 650,000 to 700,000 distinct CDR3 sequences, 15% to 19% of them seen just once. The sequences come from PBMCs from blood, collected 11 to 12 days after vaccination. The receptors were sampled from a man aged 45-60 years who received an inactivated influenza vaccine.

The chain recombines TRBV9 with TRBJ2-1; 7 bases match TRBD2. V shed 0 bases, J shed 3 bases, and the junction held 9 bases outside the gene matches. The V gene's germline CDR1 is SGDLS and CDR2 YYNGEE. The CDR3 length is 17 residues. The CDR3 spells CASSVALRGSGYNEQFF. The CDR3 DNA is TGTGCCAGCAGCGTAGCTTTGCGGGGGAGTGGCTACAATGAGCAGTTCTTC.

The CDR3 loop is CSVYDSSGNTIYF. CDR3 DNA: TGCAGCGTTTACGACAGCTCTGGAAACACCATATATTTT. The rearrangement links TRBV29-1 to TRBJ1-3; the D gene is possibly TRBD1 (5 bases). Germline assignment: CDR1 SQVTM and CDR2 ANQGSEA. The CDR3 has 13 amino acids. Trimming removed 5 bases from V and 0 bases from J, with 8 bases in between. Full variable domain (rest looked up from reference TRBV29-1 and TRBJ1-3): SAVISQKPSRDICQRGTSLTIQCQVDSQVTMMFWYRQQPGQSLTLIATANQGSEATYESGFVIDKFPISRPNLTFSTLTVSNMSPEDSSIYLCSVYDSSGNTIYFGEGSWLTVV.

Ten or more counts support this clonotype. The chain is built from TRBV25-1 and TRBJ2-3, with 7 bases matching TRBD2. The CDR3 loop spans 13 amino acids. V dropped 4 bases and J dropped 4; count of bases not matched to a gene: 2. The V gene's germline CDR1 is MGHDK and CDR2 SYGVNS. This chain's CDR3 is CASSAGRADTQYF. Written as DNA, the CDR3 is TGTGCCAGCAGTGCTGGGAGGGCAGATACGCAGTATTTT.

This clonotype was observed at least ten times. CDR3 nucleotides: TGCGCCAGCAGCTCGAGGGAGAGCGACGAGCAGTACTTC. This encodes CASSSRESDEQYF. This chain uses TRBV5-1 with TRBJ2-7; weak D call: TRBD2 (5 bases). The CDR3 covers 13 residues. The V end was cut by 3 bases, the J end by 5 bases, with 12 bases between. CDR1 SGHRS and CDR2 YFSETQ come from the germline V gene.

This sequence joins TRBV12-3 or TRBV12-4 and TRBJ1-5, with TRBD1 identical over 7 bases. This CDR3 region has 15 residues. The trim removed 4 bases at V and 5 bases at J, leaving 8 bases unmatched. CDR3 DNA sequence: TGTGCCAGCAGTTCCGGGACAGAGCTTTATCAGCCCCAGCATTTT. Translated: CASSSGTELYQPQHF.

The chain links TRBV7-9 to TRBJ2-5, with 11 bases fitting TRBD1. Trimming removed 0 bases from V and 4 bases from J; junction bases left unmatched: 7. The CDR3 spans 17 residues. Germline values: CDR1 SEHNR, CDR2 FQNEAQ (reference sequence). CDR3 loop: CASSLAGTGGMGETQYF. The CDR3 DNA reads as TGTGCCAGCAGCTTAGCCGGGACAGGGGGAATGGGAGAGACCCAGTACTTC.

Note on this clonotype: At one end, the junction sequence differs from germline, possibly due to a read error. The V and J genes are TRBV7-9 and TRBJ1-1; maybe TRBD1 (5 bases). This CDR3 spans 13 amino acids. CDR1 and CDR2 (germline): SEHNR, FQNEAQ (reference sequence). The CDR3 loop is CTSSLDIFTEAFF. CDR3 bases: TGTACCAGCAGCCTGGACATATTCACTGAAGCTTTCTTT.

This clonotype was seen more than once but under ten times. This chain connects TRBV7-8 to TRBJ2-3; possible D gene TRBD2, 6 bases. The length of the CDR3 is 15 residues. Germline CDR1 SGHVS, CDR2 FQNEAQ. Trimming took off 7 bases at V and 0 bases at J, with 14 bases between the two ends. The CDR3 loop is CASTSRRGSTDTQYF. DNA for the CDR3: TGTGCCAGCACCTCTCGGCGGGGAAGCACAGATACGCAGTATTTT.

This clonotype was recorded a few times. The chain carries TRBV5-5 and TRBJ2-2; D is possibly TRBD1 (6 bases). The V gene lost 4 bases and the J gene lost 0 bases, with 10 bases spanning the gap. Germline-derived CDR1 and CDR2 are SGHKS and YYEKEE (reference sequence). CDR3 size: 15 residues. The DNA of the CDR3 is TGTGCCAGCAGCGCAGGGGTTACGAACACCGGGGAGCTGTTTTTT. Protein product: CASSAGVTNTGELFF. The entire variable domain, with the rest obtained from reference TRBV5-5 and TRBJ2-2, is as follows: DAGVTQSPTHLIKTRGQQVTLRCSPISGHKSVSWYQQVLGQGPQFIFQYYEKEERGRGNFPDRFSARQFPNYSSELNVNALLLGDSALYLCASSAGVTNTGELFFGEGSRLTVL.

This clonotype was observed a few times. This chain links TRBV6-1 with TRBJ1-1; 8 nucleotides match TRBD1. The CDR3 spans 14 residues. V lost 6 bases and J lost 1; bases outside the gene matches: 4. The germline V gene encodes CDR1 MNHNS and CDR2 SASEGT. The CDR3 here is CASRAGGANTEAFF. Here the CDR3 DNA reads TGTGCCAGCAGGGCAGGGGGCGCGAACACTGAAGCTTTCTTT.

J is TRBJ1-4 and V is TRBV7-9; D gene uncertain. This CDR3 spans 14 amino acids. Germline CDR1 and CDR2: SEHNR and FQNEAQ (reference sequence). V lost 4 bases to trimming and J lost 4 bases, with 10 bases between them. In DNA form, the CDR3 reads TGTGCCAGCAGCTCGAAAGGGAATAATGAAAAACTGTTTTTT. Its protein product is CASSSKGNNEKLFF. Full variable domain (remainder filled in from reference TRBV7-9 and TRBJ1-4): DTGVSQNPRHKITKRGQNVTFRCDPISEHNRLYWYRQTLGQGPEFLTYFQNEAQLEKSRLLSDRFSAERPKGSFSTLEIQRTEQGDSAMYLCASSSKGNNEKLFFGSGTQLSVL.

This clonotype has more than one count but fewer than ten. V gene TRBV18 combines with J gene TRBJ2-3; tentative D call: TRBD1 (6 bases). Trimming took 1 base from V and 1 from J, leaving 9 bases between them. The CDR3 has 15 amino acids. Germline CDR1 is KGHSH and CDR2 is LQKENI. CDR3 bases: TGTGCCAGCTCACCACGGGACACCGGCACAGATACGCAGTATTTT. Protein: CASSPRDTGTDTQYF.

This clonotype was picked up a small number of times. The genes are TRBV15 and TRBJ1-2; unclear D gene. The ends were cut back, 0 bases at V and 4 bases at J, with 9 bases in the middle. The germline V gene encodes CDR1 LNHNV and CDR2 YYDKDF (reference sequence). The CDR3 length is 14 residues. The CDR3 here is CATSRDLARYGYTF. The CDR3 DNA reads as TGTGCCACCAGCAGAGATCTAGCCCGCTATGGCTACACCTTC.

The rearrangement joins TRBV7-6 to TRBJ2-1, with 8 positions matching TRBD2. V lost 0 bases and J lost 0; bases outside the gene matches: 10. Germline V gene sequence: CDR1 SGHVS, CDR2 FNYEAQ. The CDR3 length is 19 residues. The CDR3 DNA reads as TGTGCCAGCAGCTTAGCGCCACTAGCGGCCCTGAGCTCCTACAATGAGCAGTTCTTC. Translated, it gives CASSLAPLAALSSYNEQFF.

This clonotype was detected only a few times. The chain uses TRBV5-4 and TRBJ1-2; D may be TRBD1 (6 bases). CDR1 is SGHNT, CDR2 YYREEE, per germline (reference sequence). The V gene lost 5 bases and the J gene lost 0 bases, with 14 bases spanning the gap. CDR3 length equals 15 residues. For the CDR3, the DNA is TGTGCCAGCAGTACCGGGACACCGTCTAACTATGGCTACACCTTC. This encodes CASSTGTPSNYGYTF. The full variable domain, in which reference TRBV5-4 and TRBJ1-2 provide the parts outside the CDR3, is ETGVTQSPTHLIKTRGQQVTLRCSSQSGHNTVSWYQQALGQGPQFIFQYYREEENGRGNFPPRFSGLQFPNYSSELNVNALELDDSALYLCASSTGTPSNYGYTFGSGTRLTVV.

This clonotype occurred a few times. This chain connects TRBV7-9 to TRBJ2-7, with D possibly being TRBD2 (5 bases). The CDR3 consists of 17 residues. The germline gives CDR1 SEHNR, CDR2 FQNEAQ (reference sequence). V lost 2 bases to trimming and J lost 5 bases, with 22 bases between them. CDR3 loop: CASSLREVSLFGDEQYF. CDR3 DNA: TGTGCCAGCAGCTTACGGGAAGTAAGCCTCTTCGGCGACGAGCAGTACTTC.

The chain combines TRBV6-6 with TRBJ1-2, with D perhaps matching TRBD1 (6 bases). The CDR3 length is 13 residues. V lost 5 bases and J 5 bases, leaving 12 bases between the germline ends. CDR1 is MNHNY, CDR2 SVGAGI, per germline (reference sequence). The chain's CDR3 is CASSPTGLYGYTF. The CDR3, as DNA: TGTGCCAGCAGTCCCACAGGGCTTTATGGCTACACCTTC.

This clonotype occurred a few times. The V call is TRBV4-2, the J call TRBJ2-7, with D perhaps matching TRBD2 (5 bases). The V gene's germline CDR1 is LGHNA and CDR2 YNFKEQ. The CDR3 extends over 17 amino acids. V dropped 0 bases and J dropped 1 base, with 16 bases sitting between them. Here the CDR3 reads CASSQEAFGLSSYEQYF. The CDR3 DNA sequence: TGTGCCAGCAGCCAAGAAGCTTTCGGACTTTCGTCCTACGAGCAGTACTTC.

This clonotype was picked up a small number of times. V is TRBV12-3 or TRBV12-4 and J is TRBJ1-3, with D maybe TRBD1 (6 bases). The CDR3 runs to 14 residues. V was clipped by 6 bases and J by 4 bases, with 13 bases between them. The CDR3 coding sequence is TGTGCCAGCAGGAGTACAGGGACCGGAAACACCATATATTTT. Residues: CASRSTGTGNTIYF.

This clonotype was recorded a few times. The rearrangement uses TRBV9 and TRBJ2-1; 7 bases align to TRBD1. CDR3 length equals 14 residues. V lost 3 bases, J lost 9 bases, and 9 bases stayed unmatched. Germline V CDR1 and CDR2: SGDLS, YYNGEE. This chain's CDR3 is CASSGAGGYGEQFF. The CDR3 DNA reads TGTGCCAGCAGCGGGGCAGGGGGTTACGGTGAGCAGTTCTTC.

This clonotype turned up a few times. This sequence joins TRBV6-5 and TRBJ1-5, with D uncertain. The germline V and J ends were trimmed by 0 bases and 7 bases, with 16 bases remaining between them. The length of the CDR3 is 16 residues. Germline CDR1 MNHEY, CDR2 SVGAGI. CDR3 protein: CASSYSNPNSGQPQHF. For the CDR3, the DNA is TGTGCCAGCAGTTACTCGAACCCAAATTCGGGGCAGCCCCAGCATTTT.

In this sample, this clonotype turned up a few times. The CDR3 loop reads CASRSFLGTSGGFFEQFF. CDR3 DNA: TGCGCCAGCAGGTCCTTCCTCGGGACTAGCGGGGGGTTTTTTGAGCAGTTCTTC. V is TRBV4-3 and J is TRBJ2-1, with 15 bases aligning to TRBD2. The J segment lost 9 bases and the V segment lost 6 bases, leaving 15 bases of the junction unmatched. The V gene's germline CDR1 is LGHNA and CDR2 YSLEER. This CDR3 has 18 amino acids.

The chain is built from TRBV5-6 and TRBJ2-7; 9 positions match TRBD1. Germline V gene data show CDR1 as SGHDT and CDR2 as YYEEEE. This CDR3 spans 16 amino acids. The ends lost 2 bases at V and 3 bases at J; junction bases unmatched: 9. CDR3 sequence reads: CASSFRGTGSVYEQYF. The CDR3 nucleotides are TGTGCCAGCAGCTTTCGAGGGACAGGGTCCGTCTACGAGCAGTACTTC. Using reference TRBV5-6 and TRBJ2-7 for the parts outside the CDR3, the full variable domain is DAGVTQSPTHLIKTRGQQVTLRCSPKSGHDTVSWYQQALGQGPQFIFQYYEEEERQRGNFPDRFSGHQFPNYSSELNVNALLLGDSALYLCASSFRGTGSVYEQYFGPGTRLTVT.

V gene TRBV5-1 combines with J gene TRBJ2-3; D might be TRBD2 (7 bases). V was clipped by 3 bases and J by 2 bases, with 13 bases between them. This CDR3 has 15 amino acids. Germline values: CDR1 SGHRS, CDR2 YFSETQ. The CDR3 DNA sequence: TGCGCCAGCAGCTGGGCGCGGGGGCCCACAGATACGCAGTATTTT. Translated: CASSWARGPTDTQYF.

This clonotype was observed a few times. This sequence joins TRBV20-1 and TRBJ1-6; D may be TRBD1 (5 bases). The germline CDR1 and CDR2 sequences are DFQATT and SNEGSKA (reference sequence). The length of the CDR3 is 13 residues. CDR3 DNA sequence: TGCAGCGCCGCCGGGACGCAAAATTCACCCCTCCACTTT. Its protein product is CSAAGTQNSPLHF.

In this sample, this clonotype turned up many times. This rearrangement joins TRBV20-1 to TRBJ1-5, with 7 bases lining up with TRBD1. Unmatched junction bases numbered 14, after V lost 3 bases and J lost 6 bases. The CDR3 length is 16 residues. CDR1 and CDR2 from the germline V gene are DFQATT and SNEGSKA (reference sequence). In DNA, the CDR3 is TGCAGTGCTAGCCGTCTGGAGAGGGGGCTAGTTCAGCCCCAGCATTTT. It is translated as CSASRLERGLVQPQHF.

This clonotype was seen a few times. This CDR3 is CSARRGLVRTDTQYF. The CDR3 region has the DNA TGCAGTGCTAGAAGAGGGCTAGTCAGGACAGATACGCAGTATTTT. The V call is TRBV20-1, the J call TRBJ2-3, with a tentative D call TRBD2 (5 bases). Trimming pared 2 bases from V and 3 bases from J, leaving 15 bases between. The CDR3 has 15 amino acids. Germline V gene lookup returns CDR1 DFQATT and CDR2 SNEGSKA (reference sequence).

This clonotype was recorded a few times. The V call is TRBV29-1, the J call TRBJ2-4; D may be TRBD1 (6 bases). Germline V gene lookup returns CDR1 SQVTM and CDR2 ANQGSEA. With 2 bases removed from V and 0 bases from J, the gap between germline ends came to 20 bases. The CDR3 has 18 residues. The CDR3 region is CSVETTLQGEIAKNIQYF. The CDR3, as DNA: TGCAGCGTTGAAACGACTCTACAGGGCGAAATAGCCAAAAACATTCAGTACTTC.

The V call is TRBV12-3 or TRBV12-4, the J call TRBJ2-7; D not resolved. The CDR3 covers 14 residues. V was cut by 2 bases and J by 5 bases, with 13 bases left in between. The CDR3 bases are TGTGCCAGCAGTTTAACCCCGGGCCGTCACGAGCAGTACTTC. Translating it yields CASSLTPGRHEQYF.

V usage is TRBV7-8 and J usage is TRBJ2-2; D is uncertain. Germline V gene lookup returns CDR1 SGHVS and CDR2 FQNEAQ. The CDR3 contains 16 residues. V lost 1 base and J 1 base, leaving 10 bases between the germline ends. The CDR3 DNA sequence: TGTGCCAGCAGCTTAGTTCTTCCAGGGAACACCGGGGAGCTGTTTTTT. Amino acids: CASSLVLPGNTGELFF.